One TCR beta chain is described in this entry. Its cognate antigen is unknown. The germline CDR1 and CDR2 sequences are MNHNS and SASEGT. V was pared by 3 bases and J by 8 bases, with 13 bases between. The CDR3 contains 13 residues. This sample is part of a study of shared clonotypes between healthy human individuals. The wider study: A few men and a couple of women, aged 18 to 49, were donors. There were three CD4 naive, three CD4 memory, two CD8 naive and one CD8 memory plates per donor.

General study points: Clonotype sharing among the donors was expected to vary with sequencing depth.

Template for every sorted-subset replicate PCR totaled 150 to 250 ng DNA, approximately 30,000 T cell genomes. Produced via immunoSEQ multiplex PCR; TCRdb's table is partial and in-frame only. The table shows 2 million to 2.5 million clones, with 95% occurring only once. The V and J genes are TRBV6-1 and TRBJ1-1; a weak D match, TRBD1 (6 bases). Material for sequencing was naive CD4+ T cells sorted from blood. Subset in this sample: CD45RA+ positively selected. This TCR came from a man between 18 and 29 years old in good health. CDR3 loop: CASSETGTGEAFF. CDR3 nucleotide sequence: TGTGCCAGCAGTGAGACAGGTACGGGGGAAGCTTTCTTT.